The present entry profiles one T cell receptor beta chain with its context. The antigen remains unidentified. TCRdb's table, derived via immunoSEQ multiplex PCR, lists solely in-frame clones and lacks some. The table records about 3,500 clones, roughly 94% of them present only once. Samples were taken several times over chemoradiotherapy. The CDR3 loop spans 13 amino acids. With 3 bases removed from V and 1 base from J, the gap between germline ends came to 4 bases. Germline V gene lookup returns CDR1 MNHNS and CDR2 SASEGT. The data are from a study of chemoradiotherapy in HPV16-positive cancers. Study-wide context: Candidate HPV-specific T-cell clones and common TCR motifs came from functional assays in two HPV16-positive patients. Points from the study as a whole: Candidate HPV-specific clones and E7-related TCR motifs grew in tumor during treatment.

The chain combines TRBV6-1 with TRBJ1-5; D remains unclear. Sample collection occurred from a patient who underwent chemoradiotherapy. The clonotype comes from a human donor with HPV-associated anogenital cancer. The CDR3 DNA is TGTGCCAGCAGTGATGTAAGCAATCAGCCCCAGCATTTT. It yields the protein CASSDVSNQPQHF.